Sequencing of this T cell receptor beta chain was carried out in a study of T cells after yellow fever vaccination (dated by TCRdb to about 2019). For context, the study as a whole: The SMART-Seq v4 Ultra Low Input RNA kit was used to prepare libraries from fractions with low cell numbers. Bulk TCR alpha and beta repertoires were sequenced longitudinally to track T-cell clones before and after primary and booster YFV17D yellow fever vaccination. Two healthy male donors, one aged 18 to 30 and one aged 30 to 40 years, made up the cohort. Blood was collected at multiple timepoints before and after primary and secondary immunization, and bulk PBMC replicates and cell subsets were isolated. Results and caveats for the whole study, not just this receptor: Most clones expanded after primary vaccination were re-detected after the booster (approximately 96% of CD4 and 80% to 90% of CD8), suggesting broad memory maintenance. Because abundant contaminating clonotypes from the bulk population could be contained in FACS-sorted repertoires, computational filtering was required. A small share of clonotypes was detected in both CD4 and CD8 compartments, with the overlap likely arising from convergent recombination. Compared with the primary T-cell response, the secondary T-cell response was weaker but faster, peaking on day 5 rather than day 15. Because only a couple of donors were included in the study, the extent to which the findings can be generalized is limited.

TCR cDNA was synthesized by 5'RACE template switching, through which a universal primer site and unique molecular identifiers were introduced. cDNA synthesis was primed from both the TCR alpha and TCR beta constant segments. Two PCR steps were used to amplify libraries, with sample barcodes and sequencing adapters being added in the second step. Libraries were sequenced on Illumina HiSeq 2500 (2x100 bp) or NovaSeq (2x150 bp). The study's processing was this. MIGEC handled demultiplexing of reads and collapsing into UMI consensus sequences, while MiXCR performed V(D)J alignment. Clonotypes responding to the vaccine were identified with edgeR on replicate PBMC samples, with the criteria of FDR below 0.01 and a log2 fold change above 5 up to day 15. Each bulk clonotype was labeled CD4 or CD8 based on which sequenced repertoire, CD4 or CD8, contained the clonotype at higher abundance. TCRdb applied fastp at Q25 and MiXCR to the public reads, then kept only in-frame beta chains. Here each entry gathers all rows of one CDR3 protein and keeps the most common genes and DNA. The V and J calls and clone size are TCRdb's, not the authors'. The sample table holds approximately 340,000 distinct CDR3 sequences, of which more than 8.5% were seen once. Roughly 18% of the sample belongs to the ten largest clones.

V gives up 0 bases and J gives up 5 bases, and the segment between their germline ends measures 13 bases. The germline V gene gives CDR1 as SGHAT and CDR2 as FQNNGV. The CDR3 measures 15 amino acids from cysteine to phenylalanine. Left in the record is the CDR3 DNA by itself, 45 bases read in frame from the first base. A remark on this clonotype: What antigen it recognizes has not been identified. No per-base quality is available; no much larger clone lies one base away.

According to the study, the label for this sample's treatment or condition signals: live attenuated yellow fever vaccine strain. At each blood-draw timepoint, two biological replicates of bulk PBMCs were collected. A standard Ficoll-Paque protocol was used to isolate PBMCs from peripheral blood. TriZol was used to extract RNA from bulk PBMCs, CD4 and CD8 fractions, and dextramer-positive and dextramer-negative fractions. The specimen comprised PBMCs, sampled on the day of the first yellow fever vaccination. The sequence was collected from a man in his late teens or twenties who received the YFV17D yellow fever vaccine. The sequence links TRBV11-2 to TRBJ2-5, with no D gene named confidently. This receptor has the CDR3 CASSLDSTRRETQYF. The sequence in DNA is TGTGCCAGCAGCTTAGACTCAACCCGAAGGGAGACCCAGTACTTC.